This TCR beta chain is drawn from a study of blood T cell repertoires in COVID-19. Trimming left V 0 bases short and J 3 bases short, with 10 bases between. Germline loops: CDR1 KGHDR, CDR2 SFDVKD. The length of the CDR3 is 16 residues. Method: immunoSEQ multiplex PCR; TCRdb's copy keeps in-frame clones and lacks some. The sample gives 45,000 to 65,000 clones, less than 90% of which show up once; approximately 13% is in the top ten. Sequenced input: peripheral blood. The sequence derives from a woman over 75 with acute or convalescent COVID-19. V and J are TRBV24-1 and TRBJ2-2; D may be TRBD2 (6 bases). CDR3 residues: CATSDLGGADTGELFF. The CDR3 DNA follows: TGTGCCACCAGTGATTTGGGAGGGGCCGACACCGGGGAGCTGTTTTTT.